This is a list of T cell receptor beta chains from one sample in a study of blood T cells in healthy people across ages. One entry per CDR3 protein, called by TCRdb with MiXCR from the 5' RACE reads. The sample has some 760,000 distinct CDR3 sequences, 20% to 30% seen once. This same sample was also part of a study on T cells of mothers and their children.

Material for sequencing was blood. All receptors come from a boy aged 5 to 17 in good health. The CDR3 runs from the conserved cysteine through the conserved F or W. The order of the fields is J gene, V gene, clone size, D gene, CDR3 DNA, CDR3 protein. D genes are given only for firm matches. Size tells how often a clone was seen (once, few, many) or the class of an expanded clone, and some rows leave it out.

>TRBJ2-1|TRBV5-1|few|TRBD2
TGCGCCAGCAGCATTAGCGGGGGGGACTACAATGAGCAGTTCTTC
CASSISGGDYNEQFF
>TRBJ1-1|TRBV11-2|NA|NA
TGTGCCAGCAGCTTACTTAGGGGAGGGAACACTGAAGCTTTCTTT
CASSLLRGGNTEAFF
>TRBJ1-4|TRBV18|many|NA
TGTGCCAGCTCCCCCAATGAAAAACTGTTTTTT
CASSPNEKLFF
>TRBJ2-5|TRBV2|NA|NA
TGTGCCAGCAGAGATGAGACCCAGTACTTC
CASRDETQYF
>TRBJ2-7|TRBV29-1|once|TRBD1
TGCAGCGTAAGATCCGGGACAGACCTCCGGCAGTACTTC
CSVRSGTDLRQYF
>TRBJ2-7|TRBV20-1|few|NA
TGCAGTGCTAGAGAGAGGGGGGGACCATCCTACGAGCAGTACTTC
CSARERGGPSYEQYF
>TRBJ2-5|TRBV27|few|TRBD1
TGTGCCAGCAGGAAACAGGGGGATGAGACCCAGTACTTC
CASRKQGDETQYF
>TRBJ2-5|TRBV7-2|few|TRBD2
TGTGCCAGCAGCTTATTCAGTAGCGGGAGGGCTTCTGCAGAGACCCAGTACTTC
CASSLFSSGRASAETQYF
>TRBJ2-7|TRBV7-2|few|NA
TGTGCCAGCAGCTTAGCGCCGCATAATGGGTACGAGCAGTACTTC
CASSLAPHNGYEQYF
>TRBJ2-7|TRBV11-2|NA|TRBD1
TGTGCCAGCAGCCTCGGGACAGGGATGTACGAGCAGTACTTC
CASSLGTGMYEQYF
>TRBJ2-5|TRBV11-2|few|NA
TGTGCCAGCAGCCGCTTCCAATATTCCGGGGAAGAGACCCAGTACTTC
CASSRFQYSGEETQYF
>TRBJ2-1|TRBV5-6|few|TRBD2
TGTGCCAGCAGCTTTGGCGGGGGTGGTGATGAGCAGTTCTTC
CASSFGGGGDEQFF
>TRBJ2-5|TRBV12-3/TRBV12-4|NA|TRBD2
TGTGCCAGCAGCGGGACTAGCGGGGAGGGAGAGACCCAGTACTTC
CASSGTSGEGETQYF
>TRBJ1-2|TRBV20-1|NA|NA
TGCAGTGCTAGAGATCGGGGGGGCGACGCGGACTATGGCTACACCTTC
CSARDRGGDADYGYTF
>TRBJ2-5|TRBV5-1|few|NA
TGCGCCAGTAAAGAGAGGGGGGATACAGCCCGTGGAGAGACCCAGTATTTC
CASKERGDTARGETQYF
>TRBJ1-2|TRBV27|few|TRBD1
TGTGCCAGCAGTCATACAGGGGACTATGGCTACACCTTC
CASSHTGDYGYTF